This TCR beta chain was captured in a study of control samples from healthy donors and cancer patients. Generated by immunoSEQ multiplex PCR, the TCRdb table keeps only in-frame clones and is missing some. The sample holds 150,000 or so clones; about 91% are singletons and the top ten take 4.5% to 6%. Trimming took 4 bases from V and 1 from J, leaving 13 bases between them. The germline CDR1 and CDR2 sequences are MNHEY and SMNVEV (reference sequence). The CDR3 runs 15 residues. Sample: blood. This TCR derives from a young woman in good health. The V call is TRBV27, the J call TRBJ1-1, with D tentatively TRBD1 (5 bases). Here the CDR3 reads CASSSLGGGNTEAFF. The CDR3, as DNA: TGTGCCAGCAGTTCCCTCGGGGGGGGGAACACTGAAGCTTTCTTT.